This TCR beta chain is drawn from a study of control samples from healthy donors and cancer patients (TCRdb year 2020). With respect to this clone: Its antigen remains undetermined. Per-base qualities were not stored, and no clone one base away is much larger.

Library generation was performed with the immunoSEQ multiplex PCR assay. Drawn from immuneACCESS, this table holds only the in-frame rearrangements with V and J called that TCRdb kept. Clones are partly lost; checked studies trace under half to an unresolved V gene and leave the rest unexplained. The sample includes hundreds of thousands of clones, with more than 80% observed a single time. The top ten hold around 6.4% of the sample. Sequenced input: PBMCs. The receptor comes from a man between 35 and 55 years old with head and neck cancer.

The encoded CDR3 is CATPEGGANYGYTF. The DNA sequence follows: TGTGCCACCCCTGAAGGGGGGGCTAACTATGGCTACACCTTC. In this chain, TRBV2 is recombined with TRBJ1-2; TRBD1 is a weak D gene call, 6 bases matching. Relative to germline, V is 10 bases shorter and J is 0 bases shorter, with 15 bases between their ends. From the cysteine through the phenylalanine, the CDR3 covers 14 amino acids. Only CDR3 DNA remains: 42 bases, in frame from the first base. The CDR1 and CDR2 encoded by the germline V gene are SNHLY and FYNNEI.